A selection of T cell receptor beta chains follows, all from one sample in a study of OX40 agonist ivuxolimab in advanced cancers. Produced via immunoSEQ multiplex PCR; TCRdb's table is partial and in-frame only. This table holds tens of thousands of clones, approximately 85% found once. This sample comprised CD4+ or CD8+ T cells sorted from blood, obtained in a trial of the OX40 agonist ivuxolimab. The receptors were gathered from an adult with an advanced solid tumor such as melanoma, head and neck, liver or kidney cancer. The CDR3 runs from the conserved cysteine through the conserved F or W. Fields, in order: clone size, J gene, D gene, V gene, CDR3 DNA, CDR3 protein. The D gene is left open where the match is weak. Only part of the rows carry a size: once, few, many, or a class if the clone is expanded.

clone size: NA
J gene: TRBJ1-3
D gene: NA
V gene: TRBV7-8
CDR3 DNA: TGTGCCAGCAGTCCTGACATCGCTGGAAACACCATATATTTT
CDR3 protein: CASSPDIAGNTIYF

clone size: NA
J gene: TRBJ1-5
D gene: NA
V gene: TRBV2
CDR3 DNA: TGTGCCAGCACCTACAGGGACCGAAATAGCAATCAGCCCCAGCATTTT
CDR3 protein: CASTYRDRNSNQPQHF

clone size: NA
J gene: TRBJ1-2
D gene: TRBD1
V gene: TRBV4-1
CDR3 DNA: TGCGCCAGCAGCCATATTTTGCAGGGGGACGGCTACACCTTC
CDR3 protein: CASSHILQGDGYTF

clone size: NA
J gene: TRBJ2-5
D gene: NA
V gene: TRBV7-6
CDR3 DNA: TGTGCCAGCAGCTTAGTTTCCAAAGAGACCCAGTACTTC
CDR3 protein: CASSLVSKETQYF

clone size: NA
J gene: TRBJ2-3
D gene: TRBD2
V gene: TRBV4-3
CDR3 DNA: TGCGCCAGCAGCCAATCACGGGCTAGCGGGAGGTCACGCACAGATACGCAGTATTTT
CDR3 protein: CASSQSRASGRSRTDTQYF

clone size: NA
J gene: TRBJ2-3
D gene: NA
V gene: TRBV9
CDR3 DNA: TGTGCCAGCAGCCAGACTGCGGGGGATACGCAGTATTTT
CDR3 protein: CASSQTAGDTQYF

clone size: NA
J gene: TRBJ2-2
D gene: NA
V gene: TRBV13
CDR3 DNA: TGTGCCAGCAGCTTCCGCAGCGAAGAGCTGTTTTTT
CDR3 protein: CASSFRSEELFF

clone size: NA
J gene: TRBJ2-1
D gene: NA
V gene: TRBV11-2
CDR3 DNA: TGTGCCATCCGTAAGACAAGTGCTTACAATGAGCAGTTCTTC
CDR3 protein: CAIRKTSAYNEQFF

clone size: once
J gene: TRBJ2-3
D gene: NA
V gene: TRBV19
CDR3 DNA: TGTGCCAGTAGTCTGGAGCCCGTCACAGATACGCAGTATTTT
CDR3 protein: CASSLEPVTDTQYF

clone size: NA
J gene: TRBJ2-1
D gene: TRBD2
V gene: TRBV11-3
CDR3 DNA: TGTGCCAGCAGCTTATCGGGACTAGCCTACAATGAGCAGTTCTTC
CDR3 protein: CASSLSGLAYNEQFF

clone size: few
J gene: TRBJ2-5
D gene: NA
V gene: TRBV19
CDR3 DNA: TGTGCCAGTAGGGGCAGCAAAGAGACCCAGTACTTC
CDR3 protein: CASRGSKETQYF

clone size: NA
J gene: TRBJ1-5
D gene: TRBD1
V gene: TRBV27
CDR3 DNA: TGTGCCAGCAGTTTATCGCCCCCGGGACAGGGGATAAATCAGCCCCAGCATTTT
CDR3 protein: CASSLSPPGQGINQPQHF

clone size: NA
J gene: TRBJ2-1
D gene: NA
V gene: TRBV7-2
CDR3 DNA: TGTGCCAGCAGCTTAGCCCCGGGTGAGCAGTTCTTC
CDR3 protein: CASSLAPGEQFF

clone size: few
J gene: TRBJ2-7
D gene: NA
V gene: TRBV7-2
CDR3 DNA: TGTGCCAGCAGCCGACGTCCCGACCCCTCCTACGAGCAGTACTTC
CDR3 protein: CASSRRPDPSYEQYF

clone size: few
J gene: TRBJ1-1
D gene: NA
V gene: TRBV5-1
CDR3 DNA: TGCGCCAGCAGTTTTCAATTACAGAAGAACACTGAAGCTTTCTTT
CDR3 protein: CASSFQLQKNTEAFF

clone size: few
J gene: TRBJ1-5
D gene: NA
V gene: TRBV4-1
CDR3 DNA: TGCGCCAGCAGCCAGAGGACAGAGGACCAGCCCCAGCATTTT
CDR3 protein: CASSQRTEDQPQHF

clone size: NA
J gene: TRBJ2-1
D gene: NA
V gene: TRBV29-1
CDR3 DNA: TGCAGCGTCAGTTTAGGGACCCGATCCTACAATGAGCAGTTCTTC
CDR3 protein: CSVSLGTRSYNEQFF

clone size: NA
J gene: TRBJ2-7
D gene: TRBD1
V gene: TRBV7-2
CDR3 DNA: TGTGCCAGCAGCTCCCCCGGTACGGGACAGGGCACCTACGAGCAGTACTTC
CDR3 protein: CASSSPGTGQGTYEQYF

clone size: NA
J gene: TRBJ2-1
D gene: NA
V gene: TRBV10-3
CDR3 DNA: TGTGCCATCAGTGAGTCGGAGGCAGGGGGCGGGGGCAATGAGCAGTTCTTC
CDR3 protein: CAISESEAGGGGNEQFF

clone size: NA
J gene: TRBJ1-6
D gene: NA
V gene: TRBV21-1
CDR3 DNA: TGTGCCAGCAGCGGCCGGGACAGGGGCCCTCTCCGCTATAATTCACCCCTCCACTTT
CDR3 protein: CASSGRDRGPLRYNSPLHF

clone size: NA
J gene: TRBJ1-5
D gene: TRBD1
V gene: TRBV11-2
CDR3 DNA: TGTGCCAGCAGCAAACAGGGGGGAACTAATCAGCCCCAGCATTTT
CDR3 protein: CASSKQGGTNQPQHF

clone size: NA
J gene: TRBJ2-1
D gene: NA
V gene: TRBV10-1
CDR3 DNA: TGCGCCAGCAGCCCCTTTCCACAAACTATGGACCCATACAACAATGAGCAGTTCTTC
CDR3 protein: CASSPFPQTMDPYNNEQFF

clone size: once
J gene: TRBJ2-2
D gene: NA
V gene: TRBV5-5
CDR3 DNA: TGTGCCAGCAGCTGGGTAGAAAGATATACCGCAGGCGGGGAGCTGTTTTTT
CDR3 protein: CASSWVERYTAGGELFF

clone size: once
J gene: TRBJ2-3
D gene: TRBD2
V gene: TRBV5-1
CDR3 DNA: TGCGCCAGCAGCTTTCTAGCGGGGGGGCCAACAGATACGCAGTATTTT
CDR3 protein: CASSFLAGGPTDTQYF

clone size: NA
J gene: TRBJ1-1
D gene: NA
V gene: TRBV6-5
CDR3 DNA: TGTGCCAGCAGTTACACCACTGAAGCTTTCTTT
CDR3 protein: CASSYTTEAFF

clone size: NA
J gene: TRBJ2-3
D gene: NA
V gene: TRBV9
CDR3 DNA: TGTGCCAGCAGCAATGGAGTTACGCAGTATTTT
CDR3 protein: CASSNGVTQYF

clone size: few
J gene: TRBJ1-2
D gene: NA
V gene: TRBV9
CDR3 DNA: TGTGCCAGCAGCGTAGACCCCCGCGCCGAAACCTATGGCTACACCTTC
CDR3 protein: CASSVDPRAETYGYTF

clone size: NA
J gene: TRBJ2-3
D gene: NA
V gene: TRBV6-6
CDR3 DNA: TGTGCCAGCAGTTACTCGTTCAGGGGAGATACGCAGTATTTT
CDR3 protein: CASSYSFRGDTQYF

clone size: NA
J gene: TRBJ2-6
D gene: NA
V gene: TRBV18
CDR3 DNA: TGTGCCAGCTCACCCATACGGACAGCGTCTGGGGCCAACGTCCTGACTTTC
CDR3 protein: CASSPIRTASGANVLTF

clone size: NA
J gene: TRBJ1-2
D gene: NA
V gene: TRBV5-1
CDR3 DNA: TGCGCCAGCAGCCCCGACTCTATAGGAGGCTACACCTTC
CDR3 protein: CASSPDSIGGYTF

clone size: NA
J gene: TRBJ1-1
D gene: NA
V gene: TRBV29-1
CDR3 DNA: TGCAGCGCCCGGTCGGGGAACACTGAAGCTTTCTTT
CDR3 protein: CSARSGNTEAFF

clone size: NA
J gene: TRBJ2-3
D gene: NA
V gene: TRBV7-2
CDR3 DNA: TGTGCCAGCAGCTCCGGTGATGGTGGAGATACGCAGTATTTT
CDR3 protein: CASSSGDGGDTQYF

clone size: NA
J gene: TRBJ2-1
D gene: TRBD2
V gene: TRBV5-4
CDR3 DNA: TGTGCCAGCAGCTTGGCGGGGGGAGTGAGCTCCTACAATGAGCAGTTCTTC
CDR3 protein: CASSLAGGVSSYNEQFF

clone size: NA
J gene: TRBJ2-1
D gene: TRBD1
V gene: TRBV5-1
CDR3 DNA: TGCGCCAGCAGCTACGCAGGGGGCTATGAGCAGTTCTTC
CDR3 protein: CASSYAGGYEQFF

clone size: NA
J gene: TRBJ2-7
D gene: TRBD2
V gene: TRBV18
CDR3 DNA: TGTGCCAGCTCACCTAGCGGGAGGGGGTACGAGCAGTACTTC
CDR3 protein: CASSPSGRGYEQYF

clone size: NA
J gene: TRBJ1-2
D gene: NA
V gene: TRBV29-1
CDR3 DNA: TGCAGCGTGAATGGAAGGGGTCAACTCGGCTATGGCTACACCTTC
CDR3 protein: CSVNGRGQLGYGYTF

clone size: NA
J gene: TRBJ2-7
D gene: TRBD1
V gene: TRBV19
CDR3 DNA: TGTGCCAGTAACCCCGGGACAGGGGCCTCCTACGAGCAGTACTTC
CDR3 protein: CASNPGTGASYEQYF

clone size: NA
J gene: TRBJ2-7
D gene: NA
V gene: TRBV28
CDR3 DNA: TGTGCCAGCAGTTTAGAGCCTCGTACAGGGTACGAGCAGTACTTC
CDR3 protein: CASSLEPRTGYEQYF

clone size: NA
J gene: TRBJ2-2
D gene: NA
V gene: TRBV7-2
CDR3 DNA: TGTGCCAGCAGCTTAGGAGAACCGGACCGCACCGGGGAGCTGTTTTTT
CDR3 protein: CASSLGEPDRTGELFF

clone size: NA
J gene: TRBJ2-2
D gene: TRBD2
V gene: TRBV5-5
CDR3 DNA: TGTGCCAGCAGCTTGCTAGCGGGAGCGGCCACCGGGGAGCTGTTTTTT
CDR3 protein: CASSLLAGAATGELFF

clone size: NA
J gene: TRBJ2-1
D gene: NA
V gene: TRBV11-3
CDR3 DNA: TGTGCCAGCAGCTTTGGTAGCGGTGCATACAATGAGCAGTTCTTC
CDR3 protein: CASSFGSGAYNEQFF

clone size: few
J gene: TRBJ1-6
D gene: NA
V gene: TRBV6-6
CDR3 DNA: TGTGCCAGCAGTTACCTCGGGCTTAGTTCACCCCTCCACTTT
CDR3 protein: CASSYLGLSSPLHF

clone size: NA
J gene: TRBJ1-2
D gene: NA
V gene: TRBV25-1
CDR3 DNA: TGTGCCAGCAGTGCGGGTAGGGTCTATGGCTACACCTTC
CDR3 protein: CASSAGRVYGYTF

clone size: NA
J gene: TRBJ2-2
D gene: NA
V gene: TRBV6-5
CDR3 DNA: TGTGCCAGCAGTTACCAGGGGGAGGCCGGGGAGCTGTTTTTT
CDR3 protein: CASSYQGEAGELFF

clone size: NA
J gene: TRBJ2-3
D gene: NA
V gene: TRBV19
CDR3 DNA: TGTGCCAGTAGGCTACAGGGAAGCACAGATACGCAGTATTTT
CDR3 protein: CASRLQGSTDTQYF

clone size: NA
J gene: TRBJ2-1
D gene: NA
V gene: TRBV18
CDR3 DNA: TGTGCCAGCTCACCCCAAGGGGCAGGGGTCGGCAATGAGCAGTTCTTC
CDR3 protein: CASSPQGAGVGNEQFF

clone size: NA
J gene: TRBJ2-1
D gene: NA
V gene: TRBV6-1
CDR3 DNA: TGTGCCAGCCTCCAGGGGAGGTACAATGAGCAGTTCTTC
CDR3 protein: CASLQGRYNEQFF

clone size: NA
J gene: TRBJ2-5
D gene: TRBD1
V gene: TRBV10-3
CDR3 DNA: TGTGCCATCAGTGGGGACAGGGTGAAAGAGACCCAGTACTTC
CDR3 protein: CAISGDRVKETQYF

clone size: once
J gene: TRBJ1-1
D gene: NA
V gene: TRBV5-4
CDR3 DNA: TGTGCCAGCAGCTTACGGAACACTGAAGCTTTCTTT
CDR3 protein: CASSLRNTEAFF

clone size: NA
J gene: TRBJ2-1
D gene: NA
V gene: TRBV18
CDR3 DNA: TGTGCCAGCTCACCACCGGGCGTAGGAGTTGGCAATGAGCAGTTCTTC
CDR3 protein: CASSPPGVGVGNEQFF

clone size: NA
J gene: TRBJ2-1
D gene: TRBD2
V gene: TRBV2
CDR3 DNA: TGTGCCAGCACCGAAGCTAGCGGGAGGGCCGGGGAGCAGTTCTTC
CDR3 protein: CASTEASGRAGEQFF